Listed here is a single T cell receptor beta chain. Its antigen is as yet unknown. These data come from a study of multiple sclerosis patients with progressive multifocal leukoencephalopathy. Indicated time point: time of PML onset. Trimming left V 2 bases short and J 0 bases short, with 14 bases between. The CDR3 has 17 amino acids. The V gene's germline CDR1 is LNHDA and CDR2 SQIVND (reference sequence). Study conclusions and caveats: Most PML patients had lower entropy, suggesting less diverse TRB repertoires.

The data were produced by immunoSEQ multiplex PCR, yet TCRdb's version contains in-frame clones alone and is incomplete. Found here are approximately 30,000 clones, 80% to 90% of them singletons; the top ten hold approximately 6%. The sequenced sample was PBMCs, obtained from a patient treated with natalizumab. V is TRBV19 and J is TRBJ1-3; D uncertain. This TCR came from a woman between 40 and 50 years old with progressive multifocal leukoencephalopathy. The CDR3 nucleotides read TGTGCCAGTAGTATAAAGACAACCTACTACTCTGGAAACACCATATATTTT. Amino acids: CASSIKTTYYSGNTIYF.